This T cell receptor (beta chain) was documented in a study of cytomegalovirus exposure and HLA in healthy donors. Study outcomes and limitations: Accurate prediction of most subjects' HLA-A and HLA-B alleles from TCR beta sequences was reported. For most TCR beta V segments, an earlier analysis put the productive rate at about 87% or about 30% of the time.

Regarding this clone: Its antigen is unknown.

The germline V gene has CDR1 SEHNR and CDR2 FQNEAQ (reference sequence). The V and J ends lost 5 bases and 1 base respectively, with 14 bases between them. The CDR3 extends over 15 amino acids. Amplification used 60 Vbeta primers and 13 Jbeta primers. The table came from immunoSEQ multiplex PCR; TCRdb's copy has only in-frame clones and leaves some out. The table includes just over 200,000 clones, about two thirds detected once. The sample was PBMCs. The source of this sequence is a man aged 35-49 years in good health and CMV-seropositive. The V gene is TRBV7-9, the J gene TRBJ1-2, with a possible D match to TRBD1 (6 bases). The CDR3 DNA reads as TGTGCCAGCAGCCCCGGACAGAATCGTAACTATGGCTACACCTTC. It codes for CASSPGQNRNYGYTF.